The 13 T cell receptor beta chains given below trace back to one sample, sequenced in a study of shared clonotypes between healthy human individuals. This table comes from immunoSEQ multiplex PCR, and its TCRdb copy is limited to in-frame clones, with some not included. The sample yields under 1,100,000 clones, about 80% seen once. Sequenced sample: memory CD4+ T cells sorted from blood. Subset here: CD45RA-negative fraction. Receptor source: a man aged 18-30 years in good health.

The chain is built from TRBV5-1 and TRBJ1-1; possibly TRBD1 for D (6 bases). Germline V gives CDR1 SGHRS, CDR2 YFSETQ. Trimming stripped 5 bases from V and 8 bases from J, with 10 bases between. This CDR3 spans 11 amino acids. As DNA, the CDR3 is TGCGCCAGCAGACAGGGCTTAGAAGCTTTCTTT. Its translation: CASRQGLEAFF.

The chain recombines TRBV6-5 with TRBJ1-4; D is possibly TRBD1 (5 bases). From germline, CDR1 is MNHEY and CDR2 SVGAGI. The CDR3 runs to 14 residues. Trimming shortened V by 8 bases and J by 5 bases, and 15 bases separated the two germline ends. The CDR3 spells CASGLRDGNEKLFF. As DNA, the CDR3 is TGTGCCAGCGGACTTCGGGACGGAAATGAAAAACTGTTTTTT.

The chain uses TRBV7-9 and TRBJ1-4; the D gene is possibly TRBD1 (5 bases). Germline loops: CDR1 SEHNR, CDR2 FQNEAQ (reference sequence). CDR3 size: 15 residues. With 0 bases removed from V and 5 bases from J, the gap between germline ends came to 10 bases. In DNA, the CDR3 is TGTGCCAGCAGCTTAGCTGAGACAGCGAATGAAAAACTGTTTTTT. Its translation: CASSLAETANEKLFF. The whole variable domain, remainder taken from reference TRBV7-9 and TRBJ1-4, is DTGVSQNPRHKITKRGQNVTFRCDPISEHNRLYWYRQTLGQGPEFLTYFQNEAQLEKSRLLSDRFSAERPKGSFSTLEIQRTEQGDSAMYLCASSLAETANEKLFFGSGTQLSVL.

This clone has a count of ten or more. V is TRBV15 and J is TRBJ2-7, with D possibly matching TRBD1 (6 bases). CDR1 and CDR2 from the germline V gene are LNHNV and YYDKDF (reference sequence). CDR3 length equals 12 residues. The V end lost 9 bases, the J end lost 0 bases, and 9 bases lay between the germline ends. The CDR3 reads CATADSSYEQYF. The CDR3 region has the DNA TGTGCCACGGCGGACAGCTCCTACGAGCAGTACTTC. The variable domain in full, with the rest retrieved from reference TRBV15 and TRBJ2-7, is DAMVIQNPRYQVTQFGKPVTLSCSQTLNHNVMYWYQQKSSQAPKLLFHYYDKDFNNEADTPDNFQSRRPNTSFCFLDIRSPGLGDTAMYLCATADSSYEQYFGPGTRLTVT.

In this sample, this clone turned up many times. The sample contains more than one DNA sequence encoding this CDR3. The chain employs TRBV28 and TRBJ1-2; D is undetermined. The V gene's germline CDR1 is MDHEN and CDR2 SYDVKM. The V and J ends lost 4 bases and 4 bases respectively, with 4 bases between them. The CDR3 length is 11 residues. CDR3 bases: TGTGCCAGCAGTTCGGGCTATGGCTACACCTTC. This sequence encodes CASSSGYGYTF.

This clone was observed a few times. The genes are TRBV7-2 and TRBJ1-2; no clear D. Germline CDR1 SGHTA, CDR2 FQGNSA. CDR3 size: 14 residues. Trimming removed 9 bases from V and 0 bases from J, with 14 bases in between. This CDR3 is CASRPFQANYGYTF. The CDR3 bases are TGTGCCAGTCGTCCTTTCCAGGCTAACTATGGCTACACCTTC.

This chain links TRBV5-8 with TRBJ2-1, with a possible D match to TRBD2 (5 bases). CDR1 is SGHTS and CDR2 is YDEGEE in the germline V gene. The CDR3 runs to 16 residues. With 4 bases removed from V and 1 base from J, the gap between germline ends came to 15 bases. The CDR3 coding sequence is TGTGCCAGCAGCCTTCAAGCGGTTAGGTCCTACAATGAGCAGTTCTTC. This gives the protein CASSLQAVRSYNEQFF.

This chain joins TRBV28 and TRBJ1-2; D is possibly TRBD1 (5 bases). V was trimmed by 5 bases and J by 2 bases, leaving 15 bases between them. This CDR3 is built from 15 residues. The germline V gene encodes CDR1 MDHEN and CDR2 SYDVKM. The chain's CDR3 is CASSLQPGPNYGYTF. CDR3 nucleotides: TGTGCCAGCAGTCTACAACCGGGACCCAACTATGGCTACACCTTC.

The V gene is TRBV5-6, the J gene TRBJ1-1; a possible D gene is TRBD1 (6 bases). The V gene's germline CDR1 is SGHDT and CDR2 YYEEEE. V lost 1 base to trimming and J lost 4 bases, with 8 bases between them. CDR3 length: 13 amino acids. The CDR3, as DNA: TGTGCCAGCAGCTTGAGGGGGGGCACTGAAGCTTTCTTT. It yields the protein CASSLRGGTEAFF.

This chain connects TRBV5-5 to TRBJ1-1; 7 bases map to TRBD1. The V gene's germline CDR1 is SGHKS and CDR2 YYEKEE (reference sequence). V lost 4 bases, J lost 5 bases, and 11 bases stayed unmatched. The CDR3 runs to 15 residues. CDR3 protein: CASSTNRQGGTEAFF. The CDR3 bases are TGTGCCAGCAGCACGAACCGACAGGGCGGAACTGAAGCTTTCTTT. The full variable domain, in which reference TRBV5-5 and TRBJ1-1 provide the parts outside the CDR3, is DAGVTQSPTHLIKTRGQQVTLRCSPISGHKSVSWYQQVLGQGPQFIFQYYEKEERGRGNFPDRFSARQFPNYSSELNVNALLLGDSALYLCASSTNRQGGTEAFFGQGTRLTVV.

The rearrangement joins TRBV27 to TRBJ2-1; TRBD1 might be the D (5 bases). CDR3 length equals 15 residues. Per the germline V gene, CDR1 is MNHEY and CDR2 is SMNVEV (reference sequence). Trimming removed 5 bases at V and 8 bases at J, with 19 bases between. DNA for the CDR3: TGTGCCAGCAGTGGATACAGTATCTGGGGCGATGAGCAGTTCTTC. Translation gives CASSGYSIWGDEQFF.

This clone has just a few counts. Since a much larger clone is just one base distant, this may be a read error. The CDR3 reads CASSFSGTSTDTQYF. The DNA for the CDR3 is TGCGCCAGCAGCTTTAGCGGGACTAGCACAGATACGCAGTATTTT. The chain is built from TRBV5-1 and TRBJ2-3; 8 bases fit TRBD2. The V segment lost 2 bases and the J segment 0 bases; nucleotides outside the gene matches: 2. This CDR3 region has 15 residues. CDR1 and CDR2 (germline): SGHRS, YFSETQ.

This clone was detected only a few times. This chain connects TRBV2 to TRBJ1-1; D is ambiguous. Trimming removed 6 bases at V and 5 bases at J, with 10 bases between. The CDR3 loop spans 12 amino acids. Germline V gene sequence: CDR1 SNHLY, CDR2 FYNNEI. The CDR3 loop is CASRGQSTEAFF. For the CDR3, the DNA is TGTGCCAGCAGGGGCCAGAGTACTGAAGCTTTCTTT. Looking up the rest from reference TRBV2 and TRBJ1-1 gives the full variable domain: EPEVTQTPSHQVTQMGQEVILRCVPISNHLYFYWYRQILGQKVEFLVSFYNNEISEKSEIFDDQFSVERPDGSNFTLKIRSTKLEDSAMYFCASRGQSTEAFFGQGTRLTVV.